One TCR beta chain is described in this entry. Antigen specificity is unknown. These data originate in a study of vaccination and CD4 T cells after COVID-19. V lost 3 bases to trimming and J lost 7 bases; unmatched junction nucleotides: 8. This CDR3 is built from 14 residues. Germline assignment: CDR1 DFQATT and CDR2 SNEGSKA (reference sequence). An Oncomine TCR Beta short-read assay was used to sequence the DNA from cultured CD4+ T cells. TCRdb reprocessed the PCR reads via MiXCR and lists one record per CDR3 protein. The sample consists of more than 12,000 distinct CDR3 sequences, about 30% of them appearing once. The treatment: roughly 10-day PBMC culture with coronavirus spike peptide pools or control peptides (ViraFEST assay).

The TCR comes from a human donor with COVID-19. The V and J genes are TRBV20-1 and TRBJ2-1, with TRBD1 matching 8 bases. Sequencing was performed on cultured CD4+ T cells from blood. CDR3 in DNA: TGCAGTGCTAGGCCGGGACAGGCGGTTAATGAGCAGTTCTTC. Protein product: CSARPGQAVNEQFF.